This T cell receptor (beta chain) was sequenced for a study of blood T cell repertoires in COVID-19. Germline assignment: CDR1 SEHNR and CDR2 FQNEAQ (reference sequence). V lost 5 bases and J lost 4, with 2 bases in between. There are 11 residues in the CDR3. The protocol was immunoSEQ multiplex PCR, while the TCRdb copy is restricted to in-frame clones and leaves out a portion. The table lists 120,000 to 150,000 clones, 85% of them singletons, with about 2.9% in the top ten. The receptor comes from a man aged 50 or older with acute or convalescent COVID-19. The chain combines TRBV7-9 with TRBJ1-4; the D is unclear. Sequenced material: peripheral blood. The CDR3 DNA sequence: TGTGCCAGCAGCCTTAATGAAAAACTGTTTTTT. It yields the protein CASSLNEKLFF.